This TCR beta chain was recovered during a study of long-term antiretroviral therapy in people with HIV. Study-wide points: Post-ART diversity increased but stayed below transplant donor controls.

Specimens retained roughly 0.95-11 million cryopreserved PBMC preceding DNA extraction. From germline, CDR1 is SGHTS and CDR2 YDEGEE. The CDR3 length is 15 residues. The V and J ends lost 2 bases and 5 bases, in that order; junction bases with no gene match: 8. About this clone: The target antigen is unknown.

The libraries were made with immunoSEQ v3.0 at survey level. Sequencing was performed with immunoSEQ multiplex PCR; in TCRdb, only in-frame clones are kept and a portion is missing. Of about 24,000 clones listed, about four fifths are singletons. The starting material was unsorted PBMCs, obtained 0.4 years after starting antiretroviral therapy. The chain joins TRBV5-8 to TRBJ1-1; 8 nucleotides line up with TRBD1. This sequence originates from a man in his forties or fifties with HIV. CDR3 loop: CASSFRGTGGTEAFF. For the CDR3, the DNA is TGTGCCAGCAGCTTTCGCGGGACAGGTGGAACTGAAGCTTTCTTT.